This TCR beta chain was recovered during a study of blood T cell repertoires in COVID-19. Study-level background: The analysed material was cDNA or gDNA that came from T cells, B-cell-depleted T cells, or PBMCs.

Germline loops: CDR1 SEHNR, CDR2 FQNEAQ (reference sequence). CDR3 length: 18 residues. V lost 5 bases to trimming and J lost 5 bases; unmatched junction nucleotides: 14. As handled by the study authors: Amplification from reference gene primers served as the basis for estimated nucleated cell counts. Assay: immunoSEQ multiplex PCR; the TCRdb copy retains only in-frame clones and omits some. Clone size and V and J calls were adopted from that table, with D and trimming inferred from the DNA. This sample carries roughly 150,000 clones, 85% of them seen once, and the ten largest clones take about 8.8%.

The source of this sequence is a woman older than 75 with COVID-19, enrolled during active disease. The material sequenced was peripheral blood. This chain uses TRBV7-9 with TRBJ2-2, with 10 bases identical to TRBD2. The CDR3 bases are TGTGCCAGCAGCCCCACCGGGGTAGCGGGAGGAAGGACCGGGGAGCTGTTTTTT. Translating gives CASSPTGVAGGRTGELFF. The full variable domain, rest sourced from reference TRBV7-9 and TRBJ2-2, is DTGVSQNPRHKITKRGQNVTFRCDPISEHNRLYWYRQTLGQGPEFLTYFQNEAQLEKSRLLSDRFSAERPKGSFSTLEIQRTEQGDSAMYLCASSPTGVAGGRTGELFFGEGSRLTVL.